These 31 T cell receptor beta chains share one sample of origin, sequenced in a study of T cells in Graves' hyperthyroidism and ophthalmopathy. RNA transcripts served as the template for amplifying TCR beta CDR3 regions. During a first-round RT-PCR of the TCR CDR3, the HTBI primer set was used. Via MiXCR, TCRdb re-called the multiplex PCR reads, giving one row per CDR3 protein. The sample holds about 580,000 distinct CDR3 sequences, approximately 15% seen once. Specimen: blood. These receptors originate from a woman aged 30 to 39 with Graves' hyperthyroidism that later progressed to Graves' ophthalmopathy.

This clonotype was picked up many times. The chain combines TRBV28 with TRBJ2-6; weak D call: TRBD1 (6 bases). Germline V gene sequence: CDR1 MDHEN, CDR2 SYDVKM. CDR3 length: 15 residues. Trimming shortened V by 3 bases and J by 2 bases, and 8 bases separated the two germline ends. The CDR3, as DNA: TGTGCCAGCAGTTTTAGACAGGCTGGGGCCAACGTCCTGACTTTC. It translates to CASSFRQAGANVLTF.

This clonotype appeared a few times. This chain links TRBV5-8 with TRBJ2-1, with no clear D. The CDR3 extends over 15 amino acids. The germline CDR1 and CDR2 sequences are SGHTS and YDEGEE. The germline V and J ends were trimmed by 1 base and 2 bases, with 10 bases remaining between them. CDR3 nucleotide sequence: TGTGCCAGCAGCTTGAGGTACGATCCCTACAATGAGCAGTTCTTC. Protein: CASSLRYDPYNEQFF.

A few counts support this clonotype. The chain employs TRBV3-1 and TRBJ1-2; unclear D gene. The CDR3 has 15 residues. Per germline, CDR1 LGHDT and CDR2 YNNKEL (reference sequence). V lost 0 bases and J 2 bases, leaving 10 bases between the germline ends. The CDR3 DNA reads as TGTGCCAGCAGCCAAGAGGGCAGCGGAAACTATGGCTACACCTTC. Its translation: CASSQEGSGNYGYTF.

This clonotype was counted a few times. The rearrangement uses TRBV30 and TRBJ1-3; D not resolved. The CDR3 sequence is 12 residues long. Germline CDR1 is GTSNPN and CDR2 is SVGIG (reference sequence). The V and J ends lost 3 bases and 5 bases respectively, with 8 bases between them. The DNA of the CDR3 is TGTGCCTGGAGGGTCGGGCGAAACACCATATATTTT. Protein: CAWRVGRNTIYF.

This clonotype occurred a few times. The V gene is TRBV20-1, the J gene TRBJ2-3; D unclear. Germline V lookup: CDR1 DFQATT, CDR2 SNEGSKA (reference sequence). This CDR3 region has 12 residues. V was shortened by 3 bases and J by 5 bases, with 9 bases between the two germline ends. The CDR3 is CSASVFQDTQYF. CDR3 DNA sequence: TGCAGTGCTAGTGTGTTTCAAGATACGCAGTATTTT.

On this clonotype itself: This may be a read error, as it is one base from a much larger clone. The chain recombines TRBV5-1 with TRBJ2-1; TRBD1 is a possible D gene (5 bases). CDR3 length equals 19 residues. Trimming removed 6 bases at V and 2 bases at J, with 27 bases between. Germline V gene lookup returns CDR1 SGHRS and CDR2 YFSETQ. CDR3 DNA sequence: TGCGCCAGCACAAATCGGAACTCGGCTATCGGACAACCCTACAATGAGCAGTTCTTC. Its translation is CASTNRNSAIGQPYNEQFF. Full variable domain (missing parts from reference TRBV5-1 and TRBJ2-1): KAGVTQTPRYLIKTRGQQVTLSCSPISGHRSVSWYQQTPGQGLQFLFEYFSETQRNKGNFPGRFSGRQFSNSRSEMNVSTLELGDSALYLCASTNRNSAIGQPYNEQFFGPGTRLTVL.

Of note for this clonotype: Possible read error: a much larger clone is one base away. V is TRBV15 and J is TRBJ1-1; no clear D. Germline CDR1 reads LNHNV; CDR2 reads YYDKDF (reference sequence). The CDR3 has 13 amino acids. CDR3 region: CDTSSFMNTEAFF. Here the CDR3 DNA reads TGTGACACCAGCAGCTTTATGAACACTGAAGCTTTCTTT.

This clonotype was seen a handful of times. A much more abundant neighbour one base away suggests this may be a read error. The rearrangement joins TRBV12-3 or TRBV12-4 to TRBJ2-7; D possibly corresponds to TRBD1 (6 bases). The CDR3 length is 12 residues. The CDR3 protein is CASSVQGNERYF. CDR3 nucleotide sequence: TGTGCCAGCAGCGTACAGGGAAACGAGCGGTACTTC.

This clonotype has ten or more counts. CDR3 residues: CASSPTRLAVYNEQFF. Written as DNA, the CDR3 is TGTGCCAGCAGCCCCACCCGACTAGCGGTCTACAATGAGCAGTTCTTC. The chain carries TRBV11-3 and TRBJ2-1; TRBD2 agrees at 9 bases. Germline CDR1 reads SGHNT; CDR2 reads YENEEA. V gave up 5 bases and J gave up 3 bases; unmatched junction bases: 8. The CDR3 extends over 16 amino acids.

The sample holds a few counts of this clonotype. This rearrangement joins TRBV19 to TRBJ2-2, with D unresolved. The germline V gene has CDR1 LNHDA and CDR2 SQIVND (reference sequence). Trimming took 3 bases from V and 8 from J, leaving 16 bases between them. CDR3 length equals 15 residues. In nucleotides, the CDR3 is TGTGCCAGTAGTATGTTTGTAGCCGGTGAAGGGGAGCTGTTTTTT. Encoded protein: CASSMFVAGEGELFF. Combining the CDR3 with reference TRBV19 and TRBJ2-2 gives the whole variable domain DGGITQSPKYLFRKEGQNVTLSCEQNLNHDAMYWYRQDPGQGLRLIYYSQIVNDFQKGDIAEGYSVSREKKESFPLTVTSAQKNPTAFYLCASSMFVAGEGELFFGEGSRLTVL.

This clonotype was recorded at least ten times. V and J are TRBV15 and TRBJ2-7; 8 bases fit TRBD2. V was pared by 3 bases and J by 3 bases, with 10 bases of the junction left unmatched. Germline CDR1 reads LNHNV; CDR2 reads YYDKDF (reference sequence). The CDR3 runs 16 residues. CDR3 DNA: TGTGCCACCAGCAGTTACGGGGGGGTCGGGAGCTACGAGCAGTACTTC. It is translated as CATSSYGGVGSYEQYF.

About this clonotype itself: One base away lies a much larger clone, so this may be a sequencing read error. This chain uses TRBV12-3 or TRBV12-4 with TRBJ2-2; the match to TRBD2 covers 10 bases. V was clipped by 4 bases and J by 6 bases; unmatched bases: 2. The CDR3 loop spans 14 amino acids. The CDR3, as DNA: TGTGCCAGCAGTTCCAGCGGGGGGGCCGGGGAGCTGTTTTTT. Translating gives CASSSSGGAGELFF.

This clonotype was picked up many times. The V and J genes are TRBV10-3 and TRBJ2-3; weak D call: TRBD1 (6 bases). V was clipped by 6 bases and J by 2 bases, with 12 bases between them. The CDR3 is made up of 14 amino acids. Germline V gives CDR1 ENHRY, CDR2 SYGVKD. The CDR3 DNA is TGTGCCATCAGCCGGGACACCGACACAGATACGCAGTATTTT. Amino acid sequence: CAISRDTDTDTQYF.

This clonotype has at least ten counts. This chain links TRBV27 with TRBJ2-7; 7 nucleotides line up with TRBD1. CDR3 size: 15 residues. Trimming removed 3 bases from V and 2 bases from J; junction bases left unmatched: 7. Germline assignment: CDR1 MNHEY and CDR2 SMNVEV (reference sequence). CDR3 loop: CASSFTTGMAYEQYF. In nucleotides, the CDR3 is TGTGCCAGCAGTTTTACGACAGGGATGGCCTACGAGCAGTACTTC.

This clonotype was seen only a few times. This CDR3 is missing its conserved last phenylalanine or tryptophan, likely due to a read error. The chain combines TRBV6-5 with TRBJ2-6; 7 bases fit TRBD2. Germline CDR1 MNHEY, CDR2 SVGAGI. V shed 2 bases, J shed 2 bases, and the junction held 3 bases outside the gene matches. The CDR3 has 16 residues. The CDR3 protein is CASSYPAGAGANVLTL. Here the CDR3 DNA reads TGTGCCAGCAGTTACCCGGCGGGGGCTGGGGCCAACGTCCTGACTCTC.

This clonotype was seen once. This clone may be a read error of a much larger clone one base away. This chain uses TRBV5-1 with TRBJ2-7, with 10 bases lining up with TRBD2. CDR3 length equals 16 residues. Germline CDR1 and CDR2: SGHRS and YFSETQ. The CDR3 loop is CASSYDSGRTYYEHYF. The CDR3 nucleotides read TGCGCCAGCAGCTATGATAGCGGGAGGACGTACTACGAGCACTACTTC.

This clonotype was found many times. The genes are TRBV19 and TRBJ1-1; D gene unclear. Trimming took 2 bases from V and 3 from J, leaving 7 bases between them. CDR3 size: 13 residues. CDR1 is LNHDA and CDR2 is SQIVND in the germline V gene (reference sequence). For the CDR3, the DNA is TGTGCCAGTAGTATATCCCTGGACACTGAAGCTTTCTTT. The encoded protein is CASSISLDTEAFF.

This clonotype showed up just a few times. The CDR3 sequence is CASSYLAATNEKLFF. The CDR3, as DNA: TGTGCCAGCAGTTACTTGGCTGCAACTAATGAAAAACTGTTTTTT. The V call is TRBV6-5, the J call TRBJ1-4; D is undetermined. V was pared by 1 base and J by 0 bases, with 6 bases between. CDR3 size: 15 residues. Germline V lookup: CDR1 MNHEY, CDR2 SVGAGI.

This clonotype was counted at least ten times. This chain connects TRBV24-1 to TRBJ1-1, with D perhaps matching TRBD1 (6 bases). The germline CDR1 and CDR2 sequences are KGHDR and SFDVKD. This CDR3 is 14 amino acids long. V dropped 4 bases and J dropped 12 bases, with 20 bases sitting between them. CDR3 region: CATSDPGEGGSSFF. The CDR3 region has the DNA TGTGCCACCAGTGACCCCGGGGAAGGGGGGTCGTCTTTCTTT.

This clonotype has a count of ten or more. This chain links TRBV6-2 or TRBV6-3 with TRBJ2-7, with a tentative D call TRBD2 (5 bases). Germline CDR1 is MNHEY and CDR2 is SVGEGT. Trimming stripped 5 bases from V and 1 base from J, with 18 bases between. The CDR3 is 16 amino acids. CDR3 loop: CASSPSPREGSYEQYF. Here the CDR3 DNA reads TGTGCCAGCAGTCCATCTCCGAGAGAGGGATCCTACGAGCAGTACTTC.

This clonotype came up many times. The V call is TRBV20-1, the J call TRBJ2-3, with a weak D call TRBD2 (5 bases). Trimming removed 5 bases at V and 0 bases at J, with 24 bases between. There are 18 residues in the CDR3. Germline V gene sequence: CDR1 DFQATT, CDR2 SNEGSKA (reference sequence). In nucleotides, the CDR3 is TGCAGTGCTTCGGGGAATGCATATTCCTTTGGAAGCACAGATACGCAGTATTTT. Amino acid sequence: CSASGNAYSFGSTDTQYF.

This clonotype was seen repeatedly, ten times or more. The chain couples TRBV7-8 to TRBJ2-1; D is undetermined. Trimming removed 5 bases at V and 7 bases at J, with 21 bases between. CDR1 is SGHVS, CDR2 FQNEAQ, per germline. CDR3 length: 16 residues. This CDR3 reads CASSPYSTNRLNEQFF. In DNA, the CDR3 is TGTGCCAGCAGCCCCTACAGTACTAACCGCCTAAATGAGCAGTTCTTC.

This clonotype was found once. This chain links TRBV30 with TRBJ1-3; 11 bases are a match to TRBD1. CDR1 GTSNPN and CDR2 SVGIG come from the germline V gene (reference sequence). J lost 3 bases, V lost 1 base, and 5 bases had no gene match. This CDR3 contains 16 residues. The chain's CDR3 is CAWSAGQGAFGNTIYF. The CDR3 bases are TGTGCCTGGAGTGCCGGACAGGGGGCGTTTGGAAACACCATATATTTT.

This clonotype was found a few times. The chain joins TRBV19 to TRBJ2-1; no reliable D call. CDR3 size: 17 residues. The germline gives CDR1 LNHDA, CDR2 SQIVND (reference sequence). Trimming pared 4 bases from V and 0 bases from J, leaving 16 bases between. The CDR3 region is CASSTGRTSSSYNEQFF. The DNA for the CDR3 is TGTGCCAGTAGTACAGGCCGGACCTCGAGCTCCTACAATGAGCAGTTCTTC.

There are many counts of this clonotype. The chain uses TRBV12-3 or TRBV12-4 and TRBJ1-5, with D maybe TRBD1 (6 bases). The CDR3 is 15 amino acids. V was cut by 1 base and J by 5 bases, with 12 bases left in between. The DNA for the CDR3 is TGTGCCAGCAGTTTAGGCGGGGGCGGTTATCAGCCCCAGCATTTT. Protein sequence: CASSLGGGGYQPQHF.

Many counts were recorded for this clonotype. This chain joins TRBV6-1 and TRBJ2-3, with D perhaps TRBD1 (6 bases). The CDR3 extends over 16 amino acids. V lost 2 bases and J 5 bases, leaving 17 bases between the germline ends. Germline V CDR1 and CDR2: MNHNS, SASEGT. The CDR3 protein is CASSERLARGQDTQYF. CDR3 coding DNA: TGTGCCAGCAGTGAACGCTTGGCCAGGGGCCAAGATACGCAGTATTTT.

This clonotype was counted at least ten times. This rearrangement joins TRBV20-1 to TRBJ1-4; D is perhaps TRBD1 (5 bases). Deletions cut 0 bases from V and 8 bases from J, with 16 bases between. This CDR3 is built from 15 residues. CDR1 is DFQATT, CDR2 SNEGSKA, per germline (reference sequence). The CDR3 nucleotides read TGCAGTGCTAGAGAGGTCCCACCGAGGGGCGAAAAACTGTTTTTT. This gives the protein CSAREVPPRGEKLFF.

CDR3 coding DNA: TGCAGCGTTAGGGGGGAGACAAACCTTTACGAGCAGTACTTC. Translated, it gives CSVRGETNLYEQYF. The chain is built from TRBV29-1 and TRBJ2-7; D may be TRBD1 or TRBD2 (6 bases each). Trimming took 5 bases from V and 4 from J, leaving 18 bases between them. Germline V gene sequence: CDR1 SQVTM, CDR2 ANQGSEA. This CDR3 comprises 14 residues.

This clonotype has a count of ten or more. The CDR3 protein is CSARDPGRVETQYF. The CDR3 nucleotides are TGCAGTGCTAGAGATCCGGGGCGAGTGGAGACCCAGTACTTC. This chain uses TRBV20-1 with TRBJ2-5; D is possibly TRBD1 or TRBD2 (5 bases each). CDR1 is DFQATT and CDR2 is SNEGSKA in the germline V gene (reference sequence). Trimming cost V 0 bases and J 5 bases, with 13 bases left between them. This CDR3 is 14 amino acids long.

This clonotype showed up just a few times. This rearrangement joins TRBV30 to TRBJ2-7; 7 bases fit TRBD1. The J segment lost 3 bases and the V segment lost 3 bases, leaving 2 bases of the junction unmatched. In germline, CDR1 is GTSNPN, CDR2 SVGIG (reference sequence). This CDR3 region has 12 residues. CDR3 loop: CAWRRDSYEQYF. The CDR3 coding sequence is TGTGCCTGGAGACGGGACAGCTACGAGCAGTACTTC.

This clonotype was recorded many times. The chain has TRBV6-1 and TRBJ2-5; TRBD1 or TRBD2 may be the D gene (7 bases each). V was cut by 0 bases and J by 4 bases, with 24 bases left in between. The CDR3 loop spans 19 amino acids. Germline CDR1 is MNHNS and CDR2 is SASEGT. Here the CDR3 reads CASSEARGRGRGERETQYF. The CDR3 DNA follows: TGTGCCAGCAGTGAAGCGAGGGGGCGCGGGAGAGGAGAGAGAGAGACCCAGTACTTC.